This TCR beta chain was sequenced during a study of blood T cell repertoires in COVID-19. Per the germline V gene, CDR1 is MNHEY and CDR2 is SVGEGT. The V end was cut by 6 bases, the J end by 2 bases, with 8 bases between. The CDR3 runs to 13 residues. The method was immunoSEQ multiplex PCR; TCRdb's version includes in-frame clones alone and lacks a portion of them. The table includes 400,000 to 500,000 clones, 85% to 90% detected once. This receptor was identified in a woman in her forties who had recovered from COVID-19. V gene TRBV6-2 or TRBV6-3 combines with J gene TRBJ1-5; no reliable D call. The sequencing sample was made of PBMCs or T cells enriched from blood (not recorded which). CDR3 loop: CASSGRGNQPQHF. The CDR3 bases are TGTGCCAGCAGCGGCCGTGGCAATCAGCCCCAGCATTTT.